Each of the 32 T cell receptor beta chains below was sequenced from the same sample in a study of cytomegalovirus exposure and HLA in healthy donors. TCRdb keeps only in-frame clones here, not all; method: immunoSEQ multiplex PCR. The profile covers some 320,000 clones, with roughly 87% appearing a single time and approximately 1.2% taken by the ten largest. Source material: PBMCs. Source of these receptors: a woman aged 25 to 39 in good health and CMV-seropositive.

This clone was detected a few times. The CDR3 loop is CASSLAPGTSLGTNTGELFF. The CDR3 DNA sequence: TGTGCCAGCAGCTTAGCCCCCGGGACTAGTCTCGGTACGAACACCGGGGAGCTGTTTTTT. The gene calls are TRBV13 and TRBJ2-2; 8 bases match TRBD2. The CDR3 runs 20 residues. Germline CDR1 and CDR2: PRHDT and FYEKMQ (reference sequence). V trimming: 1 base; J trimming: 0 bases; junction bases outside the gene matches: 13.

The V gene is TRBV5-4, the J gene TRBJ2-7, with D perhaps matching TRBD1 (5 bases). The ends were cut back, 0 bases at V and 2 bases at J, with 6 bases in the middle. Germline CDR1 SGHNT, CDR2 YYREEE (reference sequence). This CDR3 has 13 amino acids. The CDR3 DNA reads as TGTGCCAGCAGCTTGGGGGGCACCTACGAGCAGTACTTC. It is translated as CASSLGGTYEQYF.

This clone has just one count. The chain joins TRBV30 to TRBJ1-2, with D perhaps matching TRBD1 (6 bases). The germline gives CDR1 GTSNPN, CDR2 SVGIG (reference sequence). V lost 0 bases to trimming and J lost 8 bases, with 25 bases between them. This CDR3 comprises 17 residues. CDR3 DNA sequence: TGTGCCTGGAGTGTACAGGGTTCGATCTATGTCTTTTCGGGCTACACCTTC. Protein sequence: CAWSVQGSIYVFSGYTF.

The gene calls are TRBV27 and TRBJ2-5; D ambiguous. This CDR3 contains 15 residues. The V gene lost 0 bases and the J gene lost 4 bases, with 12 bases spanning the gap. Looked up from germline, CDR1 is MNHEY and CDR2 is SMNVEV (reference sequence). CDR3 sequence: CASSLSFGSRETQYF. In nucleotides, the CDR3 is TGTGCCAGCAGTTTATCCTTCGGGTCCCGAGAGACCCAGTACTTC.

This clone was observed a handful of times. The V gene is TRBV6-6, the J gene TRBJ2-7; D is ambiguous. The V end lost 5 bases, the J end lost 1 base, and 15 bases lay between the germline ends. From germline, CDR1 is MNHNY and CDR2 SVGAGI (reference sequence). CDR3 length: 15 residues. CDR3 amino acids: CASSPLDRTSYEQYF. CDR3 coding DNA: TGTGCCAGCAGTCCCCTGGACCGAACGTCCTACGAGCAGTACTTC.

The V call is TRBV6-5, the J call TRBJ1-4, with TRBD1 identical over 8 bases. Germline CDR1 and CDR2: MNHEY and SVGAGI. This CDR3 has 16 amino acids. V trimming: 0 bases; J trimming: 8 bases; junction bases outside the gene matches: 8. CDR3 DNA sequence: TGTGCCAGCAGTTACTCCCGACAGGGGCGGACAGAAAAACTGTTTTTT. Translation: CASSYSRQGRTEKLFF.

CDR3: CASSYSPLVGGMGTDTQYF. The CDR3 nucleotides read TGTGCCAGCAGTTACTCCCCTCTCGTGGGGGGAATGGGCACAGATACGCAGTATTTT. The chain recombines TRBV27 with TRBJ2-3; a weak D match, TRBD2 (6 bases). The V end lost 4 bases, the J end lost 1 base, and 24 bases lay between the germline ends. Germline assignment: CDR1 MNHEY and CDR2 SMNVEV (reference sequence). This CDR3 region has 19 residues.

J is TRBJ2-2 and V is TRBV5-6; D gene uncertain. The CDR3 consists of 17 residues. V was clipped by 0 bases and J by 2 bases, with 14 bases between them. Germline V gene lookup returns CDR1 SGHDT and CDR2 YYEEEE. This CDR3 is CASSLVSSTPNTGELFF. For the CDR3, the DNA is TGTGCCAGCAGCTTGGTCAGCTCCACACCAAACACCGGGGAGCTGTTTTTT.

The chain joins TRBV15 to TRBJ1-1; a weak D match, TRBD1 (5 bases). Per the germline V gene, CDR1 is LNHNV and CDR2 is YYDKDF (reference sequence). Trimming stripped 5 bases from V and 1 base from J, with 11 bases between. The CDR3 has 14 residues. DNA for the CDR3: TGTGCCACCAGCTTACAGGAGGGGAACACTGAAGCTTTCTTT. It codes for CATSLQEGNTEAFF.

The genes are TRBV27 and TRBJ2-3; 9 positions agree with TRBD2. The junction had 8 bases not matched to a gene; V was cut back by 5 bases and J by 2 bases. Germline V CDR1 and CDR2: MNHEY, SMNVEV (reference sequence). This CDR3 has 16 residues. Written as DNA, the CDR3 is TGTGCCAGCAGTCCTTCTAGCGGGGATATCACAGATACGCAGTATTTT. It encodes CASSPSSGDITDTQYF.

This clone appeared once. The chain couples TRBV7-3 to TRBJ2-7, with 8 bases identical to TRBD2. The germline V gene has CDR1 SGHTA and CDR2 FQGTGA. V dropped 5 bases and J dropped 3; count of bases not matched to a gene: 9. This CDR3 is built from 15 residues. The CDR3 nucleotides read TGTGCCAGCAGCCCCCGGGGGGGGGCTGTCTACGAGCAGTACTTC. Protein sequence: CASSPRGGAVYEQYF.

This clone was observed once. This rearrangement joins TRBV30 to TRBJ1-3; 7 bases align to TRBD1. V gave up 1 base and J gave up 0 bases; unmatched junction bases: 6. The CDR3 has 16 amino acids. Germline CDR1 reads GTSNPN; CDR2 reads SVGIG (reference sequence). The CDR3 DNA follows: TGTGCCTGGAGTGGGGGGACAGAGCGCTCTGGAAACACCATATATTTT. As protein: CAWSGGTERSGNTIYF.

This chain uses TRBV5-1 with TRBJ2-4; D is possibly TRBD1 (5 bases). Trimming stripped 4 bases from V and 4 bases from J, with 18 bases between. The CDR3 is made up of 16 amino acids. Germline V lookup: CDR1 SGHRS, CDR2 YFSETQ. CDR3 in DNA: TGCGCCAGCAGCCCCGGCAGGGATAGGGCTAAAAACATTCAGTACTTC. Translation: CASSPGRDRAKNIQYF.

The V and J genes are TRBV4-2 and TRBJ2-7, with a tentative D call TRBD2 (7 bases). The V and J ends lost 1 base and 4 bases respectively, with 14 bases between them. Germline V gene data show CDR1 as LGHNA and CDR2 as YNFKEQ. The CDR3 sequence is 15 residues long. The CDR3 is CASSQGGGGKYEQYF. In DNA, the CDR3 is TGTGCCAGCAGCCAAGGGGGAGGGGGGAAATACGAGCAGTACTTC.

This rearrangement joins TRBV29-1 to TRBJ1-2, with 7 nucleotides matching TRBD1. Germline V gene data show CDR1 as SQVTM and CDR2 as ANQGSEA. The CDR3 consists of 13 residues. With 6 bases clipped from V and 7 bases from J, the junction kept 11 bases outside the gene matches. CDR3: CSVDGTVGPGYTF. CDR3 nucleotides: TGCAGCGTGGACGGGACAGTAGGGCCTGGCTACACCTTC.

The chain recombines TRBV5-1 with TRBJ2-3; no definite D call. This CDR3 is 15 amino acids long. Per the germline V gene, CDR1 is SGHRS and CDR2 is YFSETQ. Trimming pared 4 bases from V and 6 bases from J, leaving 18 bases between. The CDR3 DNA reads as TGCGCCAGCAGCAACTTAGGGCCTGAATCGGATACGCAGTATTTT. It is translated as CASSNLGPESDTQYF.

V is TRBV6-5 and J is TRBJ1-1; TRBD1 aligns across 11 bases. The CDR3 loop spans 15 amino acids. Germline assignment: CDR1 MNHEY and CDR2 SVGAGI. The J segment lost 5 bases and the V segment lost 0 bases, leaving 2 bases of the junction unmatched. For the CDR3, the DNA is TGTGCCAGCAGTTACTCCGGGACAGGGGGGACTGAAGCTTTCTTT. It codes for CASSYSGTGGTEAFF.

V gene TRBV7-6 combines with J gene TRBJ2-5; D is possibly TRBD1 (6 bases). The CDR3 spans 17 residues. The germline CDR1 and CDR2 sequences are SGHVS and FNYEAQ. V shed 5 bases and J shed 2 bases, with 21 bases lying between them. The CDR3 region is CASSHPESRGVQETQYF. The CDR3 DNA follows: TGTGCCAGCAGCCACCCAGAGTCCAGGGGAGTGCAAGAGACCCAGTACTTC. Combining the CDR3 with reference TRBV7-6 and TRBJ2-5 gives the whole variable domain GAGVSQSPRYKVTKRGQDVALRCDPISGHVSLYWYRQALGQGPEFLTYFNYEAQQDKSGLPNDRFSAERPEGSISTLTIQRTEQRDSAMYRCASSHPESRGVQETQYFGPGTRLLVL.

The chain employs TRBV12-5 and TRBJ1-5; D possibly corresponds to TRBD1 (6 bases). The CDR3 sequence is 15 residues long. V lost 5 bases, J lost 9 bases, and 20 bases lay in between. The germline V gene encodes CDR1 LGHNT and CDR2 FRNRAP. The CDR3 coding sequence is TGTGCTAGTGGTATTCCGGGACACCTAAGTTGGCCCCAGCATTTT. This sequence encodes CASGIPGHLSWPQHF.

The rearrangement uses TRBV28 and TRBJ1-1; D is ambiguous. CDR3 length: 13 amino acids. Germline V lookup: CDR1 MDHEN, CDR2 SYDVKM. Trimming stripped 5 bases from V and 10 bases from J, with 17 bases between. The CDR3 DNA is TGTGCCAGCAGTCCCCCAAGTGTAGGGTTAGCTTTCTTT. This codes for CASSPPSVGLAFF.

This clone was counted only a few times. The V gene is TRBV6-6, the J gene TRBJ2-7; D is ambiguous. The germline CDR1 and CDR2 sequences are MNHNY and SVGAGI (reference sequence). This CDR3 contains 13 residues. Trimming left V 2 bases short and J 6 bases short, with 11 bases between. Written as DNA, the CDR3 is TGTGCCAGCAGTTACCCCCCCGAACGCGAGCAGTACTTC. This encodes CASSYPPEREQYF.

This chain joins TRBV19 and TRBJ2-7; D unclear. The CDR3 totals 13 residues. Germline V gene data show CDR1 as LNHDA and CDR2 as SQIVND (reference sequence). Trimming removed 5 bases at V and 5 bases at J, with 13 bases between. CDR3 in DNA: TGTGCCAGTAGTCCTTCTGCGGTGGACGAGCAGTACTTC. Protein sequence: CASSPSAVDEQYF.

The V call is TRBV4-2, the J call TRBJ2-6; D not resolved. There are 16 residues in the CDR3. Germline V gene sequence: CDR1 LGHNA, CDR2 YNFKEQ. With 2 bases removed from V and 1 base from J, the gap between germline ends came to 9 bases. The chain's CDR3 is CASSQWGASGANVLTF. DNA for the CDR3: TGTGCCAGCAGCCAATGGGGTGCGTCTGGGGCCAACGTCCTGACTTTC.

This clone was seen only once. The V gene is TRBV19, the J gene TRBJ2-3; a weak D match, TRBD2 (5 bases). Germline CDR1 is LNHDA and CDR2 is SQIVND (reference sequence). The CDR3 loop spans 15 amino acids. V was trimmed by 3 bases and J by 0 bases, leaving 10 bases between them. This CDR3 reads CASSIWLASTDTQYF. The CDR3 nucleotides are TGTGCCAGTAGTATTTGGTTAGCGAGCACAGATACGCAGTATTTT.

This clone was recorded many times. The chain links TRBV29-1 to TRBJ1-6, with D unresolved. Trimming stripped 3 bases from V and 0 bases from J, with 12 bases between. The CDR3 covers 16 residues. The germline V gene has CDR1 SQVTM and CDR2 ANQGSEA. CDR3 sequence: CSVECCQFSYNSPLHF. In DNA, the CDR3 is TGCAGCGTTGAGTGTTGCCAGTTCTCCTATAATTCACCCCTCCACTTT.

This clone was counted between two and nine times. The chain links TRBV9 to TRBJ1-4; 9 positions agree with TRBD1. Germline V gene lookup returns CDR1 SGDLS and CDR2 YYNGEE. The CDR3 is made up of 16 amino acids. V shed 3 bases, J shed 5 bases, and the junction held 8 bases outside the gene matches. CDR3 sequence reads: CASSAGGTGRNEKLFF. Written as DNA, the CDR3 is TGTGCCAGCAGCGCAGGGGGGACAGGGCGAAATGAAAAACTGTTTTTT.

This chain links TRBV14 with TRBJ1-2, with a tentative D call TRBD1 (5 bases). Germline CDR1 is SGHDN and CDR2 is FVKESK. CDR3 length: 14 amino acids. V gave up 1 base and J gave up 4 bases, with 10 bases separating them. For the CDR3, the DNA is TGTGCCAGCAGCCAAGCGGGGGGGAGCTATGGCTACACCTTC. Translating it yields CASSQAGGSYGYTF.

The rearrangement joins TRBV4-3 to TRBJ1-6, with TRBD1 matching 7 bases. Germline V gene sequence: CDR1 LGHNA, CDR2 YSLEER. This CDR3 spans 15 amino acids. J lost 7 bases, V lost 0 bases, and 3 bases had no gene match. The CDR3 sequence: CASSQDKGANSPLHF. As DNA, the CDR3 is TGCGCCAGCAGCCAAGATAAGGGGGCGAATTCACCCCTCCACTTT.

The rearrangement uses TRBV9 and TRBJ1-2, with 7 bases aligning to TRBD1. CDR3 length: 15 amino acids. The V gene end was trimmed by 6 bases and the J gene end by 1 base; junction bases not matched to a gene: 9. Per germline, CDR1 SGDLS and CDR2 YYNGEE. The CDR3 spells CASNGDRNFNYGYTF. CDR3 sequence (DNA): TGTGCCAGCAACGGGGACAGAAATTTTAACTATGGCTACACCTTC. The full variable domain, with the rest looked up from reference TRBV9 and TRBJ1-2, is DSGVTQTPKHLITATGQRVTLRCSPRSGDLSVYWYQQSLDQGLQFLIQYYNGEERAKGNILERFSAQQFPDLHSELNLSSLELGDSALYFCASNGDRNFNYGYTFGSGTRLTVV.

V is TRBV9 and J is TRBJ1-3, with D maybe TRBD1 (6 bases). With 0 bases removed from V and 0 bases from J, the gap between germline ends came to 7 bases. The germline gives CDR1 SGDLS, CDR2 YYNGEE. This CDR3 comprises 15 residues. The CDR3 DNA reads as TGTGCCAGCAGCGTAGTGGGGGCCTCTGGAAACACCATATATTTT. This sequence encodes CASSVVGASGNTIYF.

This clone has just a few counts. The chain couples TRBV4-2 to TRBJ1-2; no reliable D call. The length of the CDR3 is 14 residues. The V end was cut by 1 base, the J end by 1 base, with 7 bases between. Germline lookup yields CDR1 LGHNA and CDR2 YNFKEQ. Here the CDR3 reads CASSQVDYNYGYTF. For the CDR3, the DNA is TGTGCCAGCAGCCAAGTTGACTATAACTATGGCTACACCTTC.

The chain recombines TRBV30 with TRBJ2-1; 7 bases agree with TRBD2. The CDR3 is made up of 19 amino acids. From germline, CDR1 is GTSNPN and CDR2 SVGIG (reference sequence). After removal of 0 bases from V and 3 bases from J, the junction contained 17 bases not matched to a gene. CDR3 amino acids: CAWSVPDSGTTSLYNEQFF. The CDR3 region has the DNA TGTGCCTGGAGTGTCCCCGACTCCGGGACTACCTCTCTCTACAATGAGCAGTTCTTC.